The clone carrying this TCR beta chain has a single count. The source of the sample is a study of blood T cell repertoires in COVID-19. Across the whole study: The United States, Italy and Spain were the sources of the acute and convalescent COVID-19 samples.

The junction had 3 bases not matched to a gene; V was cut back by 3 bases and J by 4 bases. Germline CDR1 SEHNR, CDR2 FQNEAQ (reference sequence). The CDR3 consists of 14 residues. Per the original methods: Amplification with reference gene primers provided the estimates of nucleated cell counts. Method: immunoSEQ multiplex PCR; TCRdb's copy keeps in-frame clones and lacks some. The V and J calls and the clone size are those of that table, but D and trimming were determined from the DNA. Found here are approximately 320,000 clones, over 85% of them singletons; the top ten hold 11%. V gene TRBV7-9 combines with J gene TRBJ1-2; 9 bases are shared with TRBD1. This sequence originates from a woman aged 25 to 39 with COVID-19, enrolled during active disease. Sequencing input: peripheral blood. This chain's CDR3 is CASSFGQGPYGYTF. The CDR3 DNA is TGTGCCAGCAGCTTTGGACAGGGGCCCTATGGCTACACCTTC.